These T cell receptor beta chains were read from a single sample in a study of blood T cell repertoires in COVID-19. Profiling relied on immunoSEQ multiplex PCR, and the TCRdb table lists in-frame clones only, not all of them. Of about 190,000 clones in the sample, over 80% are singletons; the top ten hold 4.5% to 5.5%. The sequenced material came from peripheral blood. These receptors were taken from a woman in her 30s with acute or convalescent COVID-19. Both conserved end residues are part of each CDR3. Each record gives: V gene, J gene, D gene, CDR3 protein. A D gene is named only where the DNA matches it firmly.

V gene: TRBV4-2
J gene: TRBJ2-1
D gene: .
CDR3 protein: CASSQEEPGDEQFF

V gene: TRBV5-1
J gene: TRBJ2-7
D gene: .
CDR3 protein: CASSFETGYEQYF

V gene: TRBV7-9
J gene: TRBJ1-1
D gene: .
CDR3 protein: CASSPGHPQPEAFF

V gene: TRBV27
J gene: TRBJ2-5
D gene: TRBD2
CDR3 protein: CASSPQGTSGEYF

V gene: TRBV6-5
J gene: TRBJ1-5
D gene: .
CDR3 protein: CASSLEESSTTQHF

V gene: TRBV7-9
J gene: TRBJ1-3
D gene: TRBD1
CDR3 protein: CASSAGGALSTIYF

V gene: TRBV6-5
J gene: TRBJ1-2
D gene: TRBD1
CDR3 protein: CASSSRRQGPTGGYTF

V gene: TRBV5-4
J gene: TRBJ2-7
D gene: TRBD1
CDR3 protein: CASSSPGQGVYEQYF

V gene: TRBV5-4
J gene: TRBJ2-5
D gene: .
CDR3 protein: CASSLGAYQETQYF

V gene: TRBV20-1
J gene: TRBJ1-5
D gene: TRBD1
CDR3 protein: CSASLIRGAGGSNQPQHF

V gene: TRBV10-3
J gene: TRBJ2-5
D gene: TRBD1
CDR3 protein: CAIRRTGEETQYF

V gene: TRBV12-3/TRBV12-4
J gene: TRBJ1-2
D gene: .
CDR3 protein: CASSPQGPMGYTF

V gene: TRBV5-5
J gene: TRBJ2-7
D gene: TRBD2
CDR3 protein: CASSPITRTSGAEQYF

V gene: TRBV1
J gene: TRBJ2-7
D gene: .
CDR3 protein: CTSSLRTSGKRKYNSYEQYF

V gene: TRBV5-1
J gene: TRBJ1-2
D gene: TRBD1
CDR3 protein: CASSPLRDRVGGYTF

V gene: TRBV4-2
J gene: TRBJ1-1
D gene: .
CDR3 protein: CASSHGLTNTEAFF

V gene: TRBV6-2/TRBV6-3
J gene: TRBJ2-7
D gene: .
CDR3 protein: CASSLTRGGQYF

V gene: TRBV6-5
J gene: TRBJ1-3
D gene: TRBD1
CDR3 protein: CASRTGTGNTIYF

V gene: TRBV19
J gene: TRBJ1-5
D gene: .
CDR3 protein: CASSVIPVQSPGHSNQPQHF

V gene: TRBV28
J gene: TRBJ2-3
D gene: .
CDR3 protein: CASIKQDPLSTDTQYF

V gene: TRBV27
J gene: TRBJ2-5
D gene: .
CDR3 protein: CASSFGDKHRETQYF

V gene: TRBV6-2/TRBV6-3
J gene: TRBJ1-5
D gene: .
CDR3 protein: CASSYSRAGSNQPQHF

V gene: TRBV2
J gene: TRBJ2-3
D gene: TRBD2
CDR3 protein: CASRELAGGLTDTQYF

V gene: TRBV11-2
J gene: TRBJ1-2
D gene: .
CDR3 protein: CASSSAHRNYGYTF

V gene: TRBV11-2
J gene: TRBJ1-5
D gene: .
CDR3 protein: CASSLGSGWNQPQHF

V gene: TRBV7-2
J gene: TRBJ1-3
D gene: .
CDR3 protein: CASSLGPRRSSGNTIYF

V gene: TRBV29-1
J gene: TRBJ1-3
D gene: .
CDR3 protein: CSYSSGNTIYF

V gene: TRBV20-1
J gene: TRBJ2-4
D gene: .
CDR3 protein: CSANALEIQYF

V gene: TRBV2
J gene: TRBJ1-2
D gene: .
CDR3 protein: CASSEVLAGRGGGYTF

V gene: TRBV29-1
J gene: TRBJ1-2
D gene: TRBD1
CDR3 protein: CSVEWTGPPYGYTF

V gene: TRBV9
J gene: TRBJ1-1
D gene: .
CDR3 protein: CASSGGLPGTEAFF

V gene: TRBV30
J gene: TRBJ1-2
D gene: .
CDR3 protein: CAWSARIGFPPNYGYTF

V gene: TRBV14
J gene: TRBJ2-1
D gene: TRBD2
CDR3 protein: CASSPGLRASGHVSSYNEQFF

V gene: TRBV29-1
J gene: TRBJ2-2
D gene: .
CDR3 protein: CSVGVSGTYTGELFF

V gene: TRBV11-2
J gene: TRBJ1-6
D gene: TRBD1
CDR3 protein: CASRDSTGTFANSPLHF

V gene: TRBV5-1
J gene: TRBJ1-4
D gene: .
CDR3 protein: CASSLERQPNEKLFF

V gene: TRBV14
J gene: TRBJ1-2
D gene: .
CDR3 protein: CASSRDRLDGYTF

V gene: TRBV5-1
J gene: TRBJ2-7
D gene: TRBD1
CDR3 protein: CASSPGTVKGNEQYF

V gene: TRBV7-2
J gene: TRBJ2-7
D gene: TRBD2
CDR3 protein: CASSLGGLGIYEQYF

V gene: TRBV6-5
J gene: TRBJ2-7
D gene: .
CDR3 protein: CASRTGLTYEQYF

V gene: TRBV10-3
J gene: TRBJ1-4
D gene: .
CDR3 protein: CAISDREDEKLFF

V gene: TRBV12-5
J gene: TRBJ2-5
D gene: TRBD2
CDR3 protein: CASGLVLPTLAGETQYF

V gene: TRBV2
J gene: TRBJ1-2
D gene: TRBD1
CDR3 protein: CASRGDRTDGYTF

V gene: TRBV3-1/TRBV3-2
J gene: TRBJ2-2
D gene: .
CDR3 protein: CASSQILSTGELFF

V gene: TRBV2
J gene: TRBJ2-7
D gene: .
CDR3 protein: CASSDTQGGPFEQYF